The 26 T cell receptor beta chains below were found in one sample sequenced in a study of T cell changes during pregnancy in multiple sclerosis. The assay was immunoSEQ multiplex PCR, and TCRdb's table has in-frame clones only and misses some. The data contain approximately 84,000 clones, 94% of them singletons. Specimen: peripheral blood, collected in the second trimester of pregnancy. The origin of the receptors is a female donor in good health, enrolled as a control in a pregnancy study.

This chain uses TRBV9 with TRBJ2-4; no firm D call. V gave up 0 bases and J gave up 0 bases, with 13 bases separating them. Germline values: CDR1 SGDLS, CDR2 YYNGEE. The CDR3 covers 17 residues. For the CDR3, the DNA is TGTGCCAGCAGCGTAGGTCCCGCAGGATTAGCCAAAAACATTCAGTACTTC. This encodes CASSVGPAGLAKNIQYF.

This clone was observed a handful of times. The chain carries TRBV7-9 and TRBJ1-1; unclear D gene. V was pared by 2 bases and J by 8 bases, with 15 bases between. Per the germline V gene, CDR1 is SEHNR and CDR2 is FQNEAQ (reference sequence). This CDR3 contains 14 residues. This CDR3 reads CASSLIRSQPEAFF. The CDR3 DNA reads TGTGCCAGCAGCTTAATTAGATCACAGCCAGAAGCTTTCTTT.

DNA of the CDR3: TGTGCCAGCAGCTTAGGATGGGGGGAGGGGTACCAAGAGACCCAGTACTTC. Its protein is CASSLGWGEGYQETQYF. The V and J genes are TRBV11-2 and TRBJ2-5, with 7 bases that match TRBD2. Germline CDR1 SGHAT, CDR2 FQNNGV. This CDR3 is 17 amino acids long. Unmatched junction bases numbered 8, after V lost 1 base and J lost 0 bases. Full variable domain (missing parts from reference TRBV11-2 and TRBJ2-5): EAGVAQSPRYKIIEKRQSVAFWCNPISGHATLYWYQQILGQGPKLLIQFQNNGVVDDSQLPKDRFSAERLKGVDSTLKIQPAKLEDSAVYLCASSLGWGEGYQETQYFGPGTRLLVL.

This clone showed up just a few times. The chain carries TRBV30 and TRBJ1-4; D remains ambiguous. Germline V gives CDR1 GTSNPN, CDR2 SVGIG (reference sequence). The CDR3 length is 11 residues. Here the CDR3 DNA reads TGTGCTGGAGAGTCCCGGGGAAAACTGTTTTTT. Translation: CAGESRGKLFF.

This rearrangement joins TRBV5-1 to TRBJ2-6, with D tentatively TRBD1 (5 bases). The CDR3 contains 16 residues. Germline values: CDR1 SGHRS, CDR2 YFSETQ. Trimming cost V 3 bases and J 2 bases, with 12 bases left between them. CDR3 sequence: CASSSPRVAGANVLTF. CDR3 coding DNA: TGCGCCAGCAGCTCCCCCAGGGTGGCTGGGGCCAACGTCCTGACTTTC.

The chain is built from TRBV18 and TRBJ2-1; tentatively, D is TRBD2 (6 bases). The CDR3 is 14 amino acids. Germline CDR1 is KGHSH and CDR2 is LQKENI. The V and J ends lost 4 bases and 12 bases respectively, with 19 bases between them. CDR3 region: CASSHRVGGRLQFF. CDR3 in DNA: TGTGCCAGCTCACATCGCGTAGGTGGGAGGCTGCAGTTCTTC.

This chain links TRBV2 with TRBJ2-2; the match to TRBD2 covers 9 bases. Germline CDR1 SNHLY, CDR2 FYNNEI. The J segment lost 5 bases and the V segment lost 7 bases, leaving 8 bases of the junction unmatched. The CDR3 is 15 residues long. CDR3 amino acids: CASKGRGRETGELFF. The CDR3 coding sequence is TGTGCCAGCAAGGGTCGCGGGAGGGAGACCGGGGAGCTGTTTTTT.

V is TRBV30 and J is TRBJ2-2, with a tentative D call TRBD2 (5 bases). The CDR3 covers 14 residues. Germline loops: CDR1 GTSNPN, CDR2 SVGIG (reference sequence). Trimming took off 2 bases at V and 4 bases at J, with 11 bases between the two ends. CDR3 sequence: CAWSFFRGTGELFF. CDR3 DNA: TGTGCCTGGAGTTTTTTCCGGGGCACCGGGGAGCTGTTTTTT.

The gene calls are TRBV27 and TRBJ2-1; weak D call: TRBD2 (5 bases). Germline CDR1 and CDR2: MNHEY and SMNVEV (reference sequence). The CDR3 sequence is 14 residues long. V lost 5 bases, J lost 8 bases, and 16 bases lay in between. DNA for the CDR3: TGTGCCAGCAGTGTTACTACTAGTCCCCATGAGCAGTTCTTC. This codes for CASSVTTSPHEQFF.

The chain recombines TRBV5-1 with TRBJ1-4, with D possibly being TRBD1 (5 bases). The CDR3 has 14 residues. The V gene lost 2 bases and the J gene lost 0 bases, with 5 bases spanning the gap. Germline V gene data show CDR1 as SGHRS and CDR2 as YFSETQ. CDR3 protein: CASSLQATNEKLFF. CDR3 nucleotides: TGCGCCAGCAGCTTACAGGCAACTAATGAAAAACTGTTTTTT.

Here the CDR3 DNA reads TGCGCCAGCAGCCGGGGACAGGGGTTTACAGATACGCAGTATTTT. Translation gives CASSRGQGFTDTQYF. J is TRBJ2-3 and V is TRBV4-1; the match to TRBD1 covers 10 bases. V lost 4 bases and J lost 3; bases outside the gene matches: 4. Germline V gene sequence: CDR1 MGHRA, CDR2 YSYEKL. This CDR3 comprises 15 residues.

V is TRBV6-5 and J is TRBJ1-5; maybe TRBD1 (6 bases). In germline, CDR1 is MNHEY, CDR2 SVGAGI. Trimming removed 4 bases at V and 4 bases at J, with 14 bases between. The CDR3 is 15 amino acids. This CDR3 is CASSSLLDRNQPQHF. CDR3 nucleotide sequence: TGTGCCAGCAGTTCTTTGTTGGACAGAAATCAGCCCCAGCATTTT.

The chain is built from TRBV5-8 and TRBJ2-7; TRBD1 matches at 7 bases. This CDR3 comprises 14 residues. V shed 4 bases, J shed 3 bases, and the junction held 7 bases outside the gene matches. Germline assignment: CDR1 SGHTS and CDR2 YDEGEE. In DNA form, the CDR3 reads TGTGCCAGCAGCACAACAGGGGTGCGCTACGAGCAGTACTTC. Encoded protein: CASSTTGVRYEQYF.

The chain couples TRBV27 to TRBJ2-1; 10 bases map to TRBD1. The CDR3 is made up of 18 amino acids. Germline-derived CDR1 and CDR2 are MNHEY and SMNVEV (reference sequence). The V gene end was trimmed by 6 bases and the J gene end by 0 bases; junction bases not matched to a gene: 11. As DNA, the CDR3 is TGTGCCAGCAGGACAGGGGGCTTCCGGCCTAGCTCCTACAATGAGCAGTTCTTC. As protein: CASRTGGFRPSSYNEQFF.

The V call is TRBV6-1, the J call TRBJ2-1; D is undetermined. CDR1 and CDR2 from the germline V gene are MNHNS and SASEGT. The CDR3 has 13 amino acids. The germline V and J ends were trimmed by 6 bases and 1 base, with 7 bases remaining between them. The CDR3 DNA is TGTGCCAGCAGCGCCACTTCCTACAATGAGCAGTTCTTC. Its protein is CASSATSYNEQFF.

The V and J genes are TRBV28 and TRBJ2-7; TRBD2 matches at 8 bases. CDR3 length: 17 amino acids. V lost 6 bases and J lost 0; bases outside the gene matches: 13. Germline assignment: CDR1 MDHEN and CDR2 SYDVKM. The CDR3 loop reads CASSPGKRESVSYEQYF. CDR3 in DNA: TGTGCCAGCAGCCCGGGAAAGCGGGAGTCCGTCTCCTACGAGCAGTACTTC.

V usage is TRBV29-1 and J usage is TRBJ2-7; 7 bases map to TRBD2. The CDR3 runs to 14 residues. Germline assignment: CDR1 SQVTM and CDR2 ANQGSEA. Trimming cost V 5 bases and J 0 bases; bases outside gene matches: 7. This CDR3 is CSVQPGLSSYEQYF. Here the CDR3 DNA reads TGCAGCGTTCAACCGGGACTAAGCTCCTACGAGCAGTACTTC.

The V call is TRBV10-3, the J call TRBJ2-2; 13 positions match TRBD2. The CDR3 extends over 17 amino acids. V lost 2 bases to trimming and J lost 3 bases; unmatched junction nucleotides: 3. The germline gives CDR1 ENHRY, CDR2 SYGVKD. The CDR3 region has the DNA TGTGCCATCAGTGAGCTCGGACTAGCGGGGGACACCGGGGAGCTGTTTTTT. Its translation: CAISELGLAGDTGELFF.

The chain has TRBV14 and TRBJ2-3, with 7 bases aligning to TRBD1. Unmatched junction bases numbered 3, after V lost 3 bases and J lost 0 bases. This CDR3 is 15 amino acids long. In germline, CDR1 is SGHDN, CDR2 FVKESK. The CDR3 region is CASSHIQGSTDTQYF. CDR3 coding DNA: TGTGCCAGCAGCCATATACAGGGGAGCACAGATACGCAGTATTTT.

The gene calls are TRBV2 and TRBJ2-7; 11 positions match TRBD1. The CDR3 is made up of 15 amino acids. Losses at the gene ends were 8 bases for V and 1 base for J; bases not matched to a gene: 7. CDR1 and CDR2 (germline): SNHLY, FYNNEI. As DNA, the CDR3 is TGTGCCAGCGGCCAAGGACAGGGGGCTTCCTACGAGCAGTACTTC. Translating gives CASGQGQGASYEQYF.

The chain links TRBV27 to TRBJ2-7, with 11 bases fitting TRBD1. V shed 2 bases and J 2 bases; nucleotides not matched to a gene: 2. The germline gives CDR1 MNHEY, CDR2 SMNVEV (reference sequence). The CDR3 covers 15 residues. The CDR3 is CASSLRTGGPYEQYF. In DNA form, the CDR3 reads TGTGCCAGCAGTTTAAGGACAGGGGGCCCCTACGAGCAGTACTTC.

This clone was seen once. The chain couples TRBV11-2 to TRBJ2-7, with 10 bases fitting TRBD2. V shed 1 base and J 12 bases; nucleotides not matched to a gene: 12. This CDR3 is 15 amino acids long. Germline V CDR1 and CDR2: SGHAT, FQNNGV. This CDR3 is CASSLGTSGPAQAYF. In DNA form, the CDR3 reads TGTGCCAGCAGCTTAGGGACTAGCGGCCCCGCGCAGGCGTACTTC.

The rearrangement links TRBV5-1 to TRBJ2-3, with 10 bases lining up with TRBD1. Germline CDR1 is SGHRS and CDR2 is YFSETQ. CDR3 length equals 15 residues. V lost 3 bases and J lost 6; bases outside the gene matches: 7. In DNA form, the CDR3 reads TGCGCCAGCAGCTGGGGACAGGGGATGTCGGATACGCAGTATTTT. Encoded protein: CASSWGQGMSDTQYF. The full variable domain, with the rest looked up from reference TRBV5-1 and TRBJ2-3, is KAGVTQTPRYLIKTRGQQVTLSCSPISGHRSVSWYQQTPGQGLQFLFEYFSETQRNKGNFPGRFSGRQFSNSRSEMNVSTLELGDSALYLCASSWGQGMSDTQYFGPGTRLTVL.

J is TRBJ2-1 and V is TRBV6-1, with 7 bases lining up with TRBD1. CDR3 size: 14 residues. Germline V lookup: CDR1 MNHNS, CDR2 SASEGT. With 5 bases clipped from V and 9 bases from J, the junction kept 10 bases outside the gene matches. In DNA, the CDR3 is TGTGCCAGCAGTCCAGGGGGTAGCAAGAGTGAGCAGTTCTTC. It is translated as CASSPGGSKSEQFF.

The rearrangement uses TRBV28 and TRBJ2-5; 7 bases line up with TRBD1. The CDR3 has 14 residues. From germline, CDR1 is MDHEN and CDR2 SYDVKM. V trimming: 3 bases; J trimming: 5 bases; junction bases outside the gene matches: 6. The CDR3 here is CASSLTGTGETQYF. Here the CDR3 DNA reads TGTGCCAGCAGTTTGACAGGGACGGGGGAGACCCAGTACTTC.

This sequence joins TRBV7-2 and TRBJ2-7, with 11 bases that match TRBD2. Germline lookup yields CDR1 SGHTA and CDR2 FQGNSA. V dropped 1 base and J dropped 3; count of bases not matched to a gene: 5. The CDR3 is 16 amino acids. The CDR3 spells CASSLVATSGSYEQYF. The CDR3, as DNA: TGTGCCAGCAGCTTAGTCGCCACTAGCGGGAGCTACGAGCAGTACTTC.